The clone carrying this TCR beta chain was picked up many times. The sample's time point: sample taken at primary tumor resection. The sample originates from a study of spatial heterogeneity in lung cancer. The CDR3 runs to 13 residues. Germline lookup yields CDR1 DFQATT and CDR2 SNEGSKA (reference sequence). V was cut by 1 base and J by 7 bases, with 10 bases left in between. MiXCR was run by TCRdb on the 5' RACE reads, yielding one entry per CDR3 protein. The sample lists about 23,000 distinct CDR3 sequences; roughly 4.7% were seen once. The sequences come from PBMCs, collected at surgery. This TCR came from a male donor with early-stage non-small cell lung cancer. The chain is built from TRBV20-1 and TRBJ1-4, with D unresolved. The DNA for the CDR3 is TGCAGTGCTAGAGTATCCGGTAGTGAAAAACTGTTTTTT. Its protein product is CSARVSGSEKLFF.